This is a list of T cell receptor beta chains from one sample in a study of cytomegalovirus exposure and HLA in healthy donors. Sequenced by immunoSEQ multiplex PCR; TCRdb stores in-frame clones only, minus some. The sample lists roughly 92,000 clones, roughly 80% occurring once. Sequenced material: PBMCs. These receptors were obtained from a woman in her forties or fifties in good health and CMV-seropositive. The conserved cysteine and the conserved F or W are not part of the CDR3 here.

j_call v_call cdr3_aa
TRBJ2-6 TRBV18 ASSLGLSGANVLT
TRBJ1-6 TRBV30 AWKWGDSNSPLH
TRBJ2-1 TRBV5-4 ASSSVDREVWNEQF
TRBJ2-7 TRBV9 ASSGQGDEQY
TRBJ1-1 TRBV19 ASSIEGVMNTEAF
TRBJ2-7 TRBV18 ASSLLEGAEQY
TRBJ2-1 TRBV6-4 ASSDSTLTSLF
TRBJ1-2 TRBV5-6 ASSLPSGTGGYGYT
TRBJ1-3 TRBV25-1 ASSEYWGGDSGNTIY
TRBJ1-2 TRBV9 ASSVSPGQDNYGYT
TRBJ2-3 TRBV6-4 ASSENSGSSTDTQY
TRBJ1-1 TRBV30 AWTNRGQGEAF
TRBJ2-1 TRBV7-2 ASSLARVEQF
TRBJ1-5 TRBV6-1 ASLPVDISNQPQH
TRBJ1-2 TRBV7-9 ASSSPREGAGYGYT
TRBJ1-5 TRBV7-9 ASSLYGGNQPQH
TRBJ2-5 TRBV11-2 ASSSRTLRDRPYQETQY
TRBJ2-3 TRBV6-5 ASSLLAEGADTQY
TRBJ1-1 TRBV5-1 ASSLAGLGTLNTEAF
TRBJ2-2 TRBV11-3 ASSPGLGELF
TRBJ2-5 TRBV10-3 AISEGSSGGVSTQY
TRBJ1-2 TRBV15 ATSRAGPANYGYT
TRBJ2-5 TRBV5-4 ASGRQGEETQY
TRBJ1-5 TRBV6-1 ASSENMPSSQPQH